Following are 3 T cell receptor beta chains from one sample sequenced in a study of blood T cell repertoires in COVID-19 (dated by TCRdb to 2020 to 2022). The method behind the library was the immunoSEQ multiplex PCR assay. TCRdb took this table from immuneACCESS and kept in-frame rearrangements with V and J called. Such tables lack part of the clones; where checked against another copy, unresolved V genes explain under half of the gap, and the rest is unexplained. The sample table contains a few hundred thousand clones; only one count was recorded for 90% of them. 3.5% to 4.5% of the sample is taken by the ten largest. The sequencing input was PBMCs or T cells enriched from blood (not recorded which). Source of these receptors: a woman younger than 35 with acute COVID-19.

J is TRBJ1-2 and V is TRBV5-5; 12 bases are a match to TRBD1. V shed 4 bases and J 5 bases; nucleotides not matched to a gene: 9. CDR1 SGHKS and CDR2 YYEKEE come from the germline V gene (reference sequence). This CDR3 has 16 residues. CDR3 nucleotides: TGTGCCAGCAGCCCGGGACAGGGGGCCGGAGGGTATGGCTACACCTTC. Its protein is CASSPGQGAGGYGYTF.

V usage is TRBV7-3 and J usage is TRBJ1-6; D perhaps matches TRBD1 (5 bases). CDR1 and CDR2 (germline): SGHTA, FQGTGA. V gave up 1 base and J gave up 9 bases, with 10 bases separating them. The CDR3 runs 14 residues. The CDR3 loop reads CASSLIAGGSPLHF. CDR3 DNA: TGTGCCAGCAGCTTAATCGCGGGGGGTTCACCCCTCCACTTT.

V is TRBV28 and J is TRBJ1-5, with 7 nucleotides matching TRBD1. Trimming at V came to 4 bases and at J to 1 base, leaving 4 bases not matched to a gene. The CDR3 consists of 15 residues. Germline V gives CDR1 MDHEN, CDR2 SYDVKM. DNA for the CDR3: TGTGCCAGCAGTTCCCCGACAGGGAGCAATCAGCCCCAGCATTTT. As protein: CASSSPTGSNQPQHF.